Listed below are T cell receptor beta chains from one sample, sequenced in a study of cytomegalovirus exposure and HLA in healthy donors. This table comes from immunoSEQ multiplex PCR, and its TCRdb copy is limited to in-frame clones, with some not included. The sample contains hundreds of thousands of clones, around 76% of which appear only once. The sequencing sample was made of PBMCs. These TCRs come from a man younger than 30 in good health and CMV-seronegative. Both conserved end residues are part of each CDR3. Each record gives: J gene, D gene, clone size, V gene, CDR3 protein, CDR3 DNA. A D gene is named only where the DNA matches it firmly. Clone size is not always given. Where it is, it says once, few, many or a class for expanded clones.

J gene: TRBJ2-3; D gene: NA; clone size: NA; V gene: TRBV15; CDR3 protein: CATSRDGQGTDTQYF; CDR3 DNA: TGTGCCACCAGCAGAGATGGCCAGGGGACAGATACGCAGTATTTT
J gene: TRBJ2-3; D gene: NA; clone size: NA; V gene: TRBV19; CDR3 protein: CASTPRGSGTSTDTQYF; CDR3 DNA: TGTGCCAGTACTCCCAGGGGCAGCGGAACTAGCACAGATACGCAGTATTTT
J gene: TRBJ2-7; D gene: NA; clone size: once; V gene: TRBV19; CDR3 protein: CASSTQGNSYEQYF; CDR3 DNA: TGTGCCAGCAGCACTCAGGGAAACTCCTACGAGCAGTACTTC
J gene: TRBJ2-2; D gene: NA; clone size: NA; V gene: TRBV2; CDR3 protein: CASQGSTGELFF; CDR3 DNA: TGTGCCAGCCAGGGTAGCACCGGGGAGCTGTTTTTT
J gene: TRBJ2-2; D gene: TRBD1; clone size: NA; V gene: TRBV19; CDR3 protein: CASSIVRDRGNTGELFF; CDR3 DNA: TGTGCCAGTAGTATTGTCCGGGACAGGGGGAACACCGGGGAGCTGTTTTTT
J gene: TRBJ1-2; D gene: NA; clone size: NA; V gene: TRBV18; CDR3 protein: CASSPQKGKANYGYTF; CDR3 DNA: TGTGCCAGCTCACCACAAAAGGGGAAAGCTAACTATGGCTACACCTTC
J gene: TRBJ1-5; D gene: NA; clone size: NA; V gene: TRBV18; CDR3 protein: CASSPPYRAGQPQHF; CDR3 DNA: TGTGCCAGCTCACCACCGTACAGGGCAGGTCAGCCCCAGCATTTT
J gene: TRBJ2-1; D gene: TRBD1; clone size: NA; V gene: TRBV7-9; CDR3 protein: CASSLARDRGALGQFF; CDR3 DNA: TGTGCCAGCAGCTTAGCCCGGGACAGGGGGGCCCTGGGGCAGTTCTTC
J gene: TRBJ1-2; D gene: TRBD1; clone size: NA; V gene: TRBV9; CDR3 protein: CASSVWGTGDYGYTF; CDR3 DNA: TGTGCCAGCAGCGTATGGGGAACAGGGGACTATGGCTACACCTTC
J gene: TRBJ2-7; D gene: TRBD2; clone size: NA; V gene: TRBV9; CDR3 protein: CASSESGRGSYEQYF; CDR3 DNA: TGTGCCAGCAGCGAGAGCGGGAGAGGCTCCTACGAGCAGTACTTC
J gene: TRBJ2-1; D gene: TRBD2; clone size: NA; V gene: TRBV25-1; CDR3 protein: CASSESGTSGSVLNEQFF; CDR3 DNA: TGTGCCAGCAGTGAATCTGGGACTAGCGGGAGTGTACTCAATGAGCAGTTCTTC
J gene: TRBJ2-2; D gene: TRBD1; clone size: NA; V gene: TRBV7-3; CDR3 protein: CASSLSRDRAETGELFF; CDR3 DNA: TGTGCCAGCAGCTTAAGCCGGGACAGGGCGGAAACCGGGGAGCTGTTTTTT
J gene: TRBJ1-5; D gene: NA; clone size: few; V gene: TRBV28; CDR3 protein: CASSLASQPQHF; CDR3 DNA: TGTGCCAGCAGTTTAGCCAGTCAGCCCCAGCATTTT
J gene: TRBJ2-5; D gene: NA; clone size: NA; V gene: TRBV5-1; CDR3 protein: CASSLTALQETQYF; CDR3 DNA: TGCGCCAGCAGCTTGACAGCATTACAAGAGACCCAGTACTTC
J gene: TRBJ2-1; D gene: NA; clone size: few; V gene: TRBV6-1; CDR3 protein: CATLSGSYSYNEQFF; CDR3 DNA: TGTGCCACCCTCTCGGGGAGCTACTCCTACAATGAGCAGTTCTTC
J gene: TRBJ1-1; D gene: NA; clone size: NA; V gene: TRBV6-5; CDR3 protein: CACQRIMNTEAFF; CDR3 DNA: TGTGCCTGTCAGAGGATTATGAACACTGAAGCTTTCTTT
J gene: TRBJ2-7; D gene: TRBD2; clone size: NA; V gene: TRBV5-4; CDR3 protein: CASSPPGSGVTYEQYF; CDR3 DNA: TGTGCCAGCAGCCCACCCGGCAGCGGGGTTACCTACGAGCAGTACTTC
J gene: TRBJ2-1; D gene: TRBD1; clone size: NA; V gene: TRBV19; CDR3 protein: CASSMWTGVNEQFF; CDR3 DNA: TGTGCCAGTAGTATGTGGACAGGGGTCAATGAGCAGTTCTTC
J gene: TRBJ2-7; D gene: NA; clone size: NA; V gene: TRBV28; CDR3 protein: CASSSTRVQYF; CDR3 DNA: TGTGCCAGCAGTTCGACTAGAGTGCAGTACTTC
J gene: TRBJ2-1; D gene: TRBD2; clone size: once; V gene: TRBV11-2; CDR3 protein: CASSLVSGRVKDNEQFF; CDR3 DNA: TGTGCCAGCAGCTTAGTTAGCGGGAGAGTGAAGGACAATGAGCAGTTCTTC
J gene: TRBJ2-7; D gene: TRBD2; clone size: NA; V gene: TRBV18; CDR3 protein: CASSGAGGVGEQYF; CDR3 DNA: TGTGCCAGCTCAGGGGCGGGAGGGGTCGGCGAGCAGTACTTC
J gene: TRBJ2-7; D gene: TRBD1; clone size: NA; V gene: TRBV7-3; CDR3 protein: CASSWDSSYEQYF; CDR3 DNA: TGTGCCAGCAGCTGGGACAGCTCCTACGAGCAGTACTTC
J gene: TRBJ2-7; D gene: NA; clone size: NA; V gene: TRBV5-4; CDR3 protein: CASSTFGGSYEQYF; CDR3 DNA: TGTGCCAGCAGCACGTTTGGGGGGAGCTACGAGCAGTACTTC
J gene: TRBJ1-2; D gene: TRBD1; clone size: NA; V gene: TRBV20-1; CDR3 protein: CSAKTGVGYTF; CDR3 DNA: TGCAGTGCTAAAACAGGGGTTGGCTACACCTTC
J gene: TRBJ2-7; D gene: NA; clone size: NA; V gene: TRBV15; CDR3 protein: CATSELGSGSYEQYF; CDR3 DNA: TGTGCCACCAGCGAACTAGGAAGCGGCTCCTACGAGCAGTACTTC
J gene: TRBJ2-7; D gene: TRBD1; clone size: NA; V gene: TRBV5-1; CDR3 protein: CASSLEWTGYHEQYF; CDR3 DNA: TGCGCCAGCAGCTTGGAATGGACAGGGTACCACGAGCAGTACTTC
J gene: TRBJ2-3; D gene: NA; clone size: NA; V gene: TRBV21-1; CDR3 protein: CASSPSRGLAGARDTQYF; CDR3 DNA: TGTGCCAGCAGCCCGAGTAGAGGACTAGCGGGAGCAAGAGATACGCAGTATTTT
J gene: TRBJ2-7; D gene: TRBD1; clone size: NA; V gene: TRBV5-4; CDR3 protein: CASRRQGSDEQYF; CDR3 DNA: TGTGCCAGCCGAAGACAGGGTTCGGACGAGCAGTACTTC
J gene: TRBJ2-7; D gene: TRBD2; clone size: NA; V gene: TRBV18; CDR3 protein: CASSPSPSGLSNHEQYF; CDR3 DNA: TGTGCCAGCTCACCGTCCCCTAGCGGGCTGAGCAACCACGAGCAGTACTTC
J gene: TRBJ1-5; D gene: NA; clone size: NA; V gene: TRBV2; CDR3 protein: CASSAGQYQPQHF; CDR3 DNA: TGTGCCAGCAGTGCAGGACAGTATCAGCCCCAGCATTTT
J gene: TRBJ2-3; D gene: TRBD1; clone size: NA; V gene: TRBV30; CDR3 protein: CAWTRGSADTQYF; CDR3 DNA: TGTGCCTGGACCAGGGGGAGCGCAGATACGCAGTATTTT
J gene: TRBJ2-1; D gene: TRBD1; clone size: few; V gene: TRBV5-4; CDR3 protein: CASSLRNRGGNEQFF; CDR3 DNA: TGTGCCAGCAGCTTGCGAAACAGGGGCGGGAATGAGCAGTTCTTC
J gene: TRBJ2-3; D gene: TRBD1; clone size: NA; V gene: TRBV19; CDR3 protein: CASSIASGQVTDTQYF; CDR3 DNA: TGTGCCAGTAGTATAGCCTCGGGACAGGTGACAGATACGCAGTATTTT
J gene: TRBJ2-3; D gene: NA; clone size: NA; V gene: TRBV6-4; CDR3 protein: CASSDSGQLSTDTQYF; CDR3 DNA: TGTGCCAGCAGTGACTCTGGACAGCTTAGCACAGATACGCAGTATTTT
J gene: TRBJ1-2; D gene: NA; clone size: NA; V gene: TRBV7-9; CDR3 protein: CASSSFGSNYGYTF; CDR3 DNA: TGTGCCAGCAGCTCCTTCGGGTCTAACTATGGCTACACCTTC
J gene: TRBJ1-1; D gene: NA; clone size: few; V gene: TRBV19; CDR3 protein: CASRGFGGNTEAFF; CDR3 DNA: TGTGCCAGTAGGGGTTTCGGGGGTAACACTGAAGCTTTCTTT
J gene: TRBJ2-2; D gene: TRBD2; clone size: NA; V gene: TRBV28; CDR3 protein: CASNSPAGEITGELFF; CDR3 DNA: TGTGCCAGCAACTCTCCAGCGGGAGAAATCACCGGGGAGCTGTTTTTT
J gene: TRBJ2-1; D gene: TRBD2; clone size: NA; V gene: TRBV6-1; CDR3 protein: CASRTQGLAGNEQFF; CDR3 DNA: TGTGCCAGCAGAACTCAGGGACTAGCGGGCAATGAGCAGTTCTTC
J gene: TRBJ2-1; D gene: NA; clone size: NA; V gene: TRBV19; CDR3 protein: CASSISPYNEQFF; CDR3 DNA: TGTGCCAGTAGTATCTCTCCCTACAATGAGCAGTTCTTC
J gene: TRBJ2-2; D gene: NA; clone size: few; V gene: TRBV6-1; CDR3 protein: CASSEEPGWNTGELFF; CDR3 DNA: TGTGCCAGCAGTGAAGAGCCAGGGTGGAACACCGGGGAGCTGTTTTTT
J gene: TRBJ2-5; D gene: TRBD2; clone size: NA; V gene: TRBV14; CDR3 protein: CASRSSRTSGYQETQYF; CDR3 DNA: TGTGCCAGCAGAAGTAGCAGGACTAGCGGGTACCAGGAGACCCAGTACTTC
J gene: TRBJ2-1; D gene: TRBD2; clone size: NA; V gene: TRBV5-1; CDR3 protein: CASSLASGINEQFF; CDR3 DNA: TGCGCCAGCAGCTTGGCTAGCGGGATTAATGAGCAGTTCTTC
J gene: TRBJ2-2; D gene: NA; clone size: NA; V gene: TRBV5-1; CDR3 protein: CASRGGPDTGELFF; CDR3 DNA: TGCGCCAGCCGAGGGGGACCAGACACCGGGGAGCTGTTTTTT
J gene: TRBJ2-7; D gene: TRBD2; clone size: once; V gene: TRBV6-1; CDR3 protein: CASSSRLAAYEQYF; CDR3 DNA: TGTGCCAGCAGTTCGAGACTAGCGGCCTACGAGCAGTACTTC
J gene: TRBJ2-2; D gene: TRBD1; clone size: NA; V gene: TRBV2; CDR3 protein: CASSLTGGNTGELFF; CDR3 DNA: TGTGCCAGCAGTCTGACAGGGGGCAACACCGGGGAGCTGTTTTTT
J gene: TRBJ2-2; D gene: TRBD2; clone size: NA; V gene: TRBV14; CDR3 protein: CASRPSPTSGKSGTGELFF; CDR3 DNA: TGTGCCAGCAGGCCAAGCCCTACTAGCGGGAAGTCTGGGACCGGGGAGCTGTTTTTT
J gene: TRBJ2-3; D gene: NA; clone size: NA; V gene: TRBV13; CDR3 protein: CASSLRLEDTDTQYF; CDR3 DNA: TGTGCCAGCAGCTTAAGGCTAGAAGACACAGATACGCAGTATTTT
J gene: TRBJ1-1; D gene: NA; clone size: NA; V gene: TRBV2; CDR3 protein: CASSEPWTGTEAFF; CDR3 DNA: TGTGCCAGCAGCGAACCATGGACTGGCACTGAAGCTTTCTTT
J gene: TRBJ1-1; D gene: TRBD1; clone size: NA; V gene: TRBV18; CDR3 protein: CASSKDRKNTEAFF; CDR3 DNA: TGTGCCAGCTCGAAGGACAGGAAGAACACTGAAGCTTTCTTT
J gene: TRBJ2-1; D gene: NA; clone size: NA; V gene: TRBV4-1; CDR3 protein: CASSQDPGTSDPFDEQFF; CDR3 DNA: TGCGCCAGCAGCCAAGACCCCGGGACTTCTGACCCCTTCGATGAGCAGTTCTTC